These 10 T cell receptor beta chains came from one sample sequenced in a study of blood T cell repertoires in COVID-19. The repertoire was sequenced with immunoSEQ multiplex PCR; TCRdb's copy has only in-frame clones and lacks some. Among some 180,000 clones listed, around 87% were seen once. The sequencing sample was made of PBMCs or T cells enriched from blood (not recorded which). All receptors derive from a woman in her thirties or forties in a cohort exposed to, infected with or recovered from COVID-19 (not recorded which).

The chain has TRBV5-4 and TRBJ2-5; D might be TRBD2 (6 bases). This CDR3 contains 15 residues. Germline V gene lookup returns CDR1 SGHNT and CDR2 YYREEE (reference sequence). The V end lost 1 base, the J end lost 5 bases, and 15 bases lay between the germline ends. The CDR3 nucleotides read TGTGCCAGCAGCTTGCGCGCTAGCGCACGGGAGACCCAGTACTTC. Its protein product is CASSLRASARETQYF.

The rearrangement uses TRBV7-9 and TRBJ1-2; TRBD1 matches at 9 bases. Trimming took 4 bases from V and 6 from J; bases not matched to a gene: 12. Looked up from germline, CDR1 is SEHNR and CDR2 is FQNEAQ (reference sequence). The CDR3 has 16 residues. The CDR3: CASSSLLGQGIDGYTF. CDR3 bases: TGTGCCAGCAGCTCGCTTTTGGGACAGGGTATAGATGGCTACACCTTC.

This clone was detected only a few times. The gene calls are TRBV7-6 and TRBJ1-5; possibly TRBD1 for D (6 bases). CDR1 and CDR2 from the germline V gene are SGHVS and FNYEAQ. CDR3 length: 16 residues. The V end was cut by 3 bases, the J end by 1 base, with 13 bases between. The CDR3, as DNA: TGTGCCAGCAGCTTGGCCACAGGGTTCAGCAATCAGCCCCAGCATTTT. Amino acid sequence: CASSLATGFSNQPQHF.

Regarding this clone: The same CDR3 is also encoded by other DNA sequences in this sample. This rearrangement joins TRBV27 to TRBJ2-7, with TRBD1 as a possible D gene (6 bases). Germline V gene sequence: CDR1 MNHEY, CDR2 SMNVEV (reference sequence). Trimming removed 0 bases at V and 2 bases at J, with 8 bases between. The CDR3 is made up of 14 amino acids. The CDR3 bases are TGTGCCAGCAGTTTATCGACAGGAACCTACGAGCAGTACTTC. Translation gives CASSLSTGTYEQYF.

The chain recombines TRBV14 with TRBJ2-7, with 9 bases lining up with TRBD1. The CDR3 length is 15 residues. The germline gives CDR1 SGHDN, CDR2 FVKESK. V dropped 0 bases and J dropped 4; count of bases not matched to a gene: 4. CDR3 sequence reads: CASSQEGQGLYEQYF. The CDR3 bases are TGTGCCAGCAGCCAAGAGGGACAGGGTTTGTACGAGCAGTACTTC.

The rearrangement links TRBV9 to TRBJ1-2; 9 bases map to TRBD1. V lost 3 bases and J lost 6; bases outside the gene matches: 9. The CDR3 sequence is 15 residues long. Germline CDR1 SGDLS, CDR2 YYNGEE. CDR3 in amino acids: CASSAQGAQRDGYTF. CDR3 bases: TGTGCCAGCAGCGCACAGGGGGCGCAGAGGGATGGCTACACCTTC.

Of note for this clone: This specimen includes other DNA sequences encoding the same CDR3. The genes are TRBV5-5 and TRBJ1-2; 9 bases match TRBD1. This CDR3 has 14 residues. J gave up 2 bases and V 4 bases, and 3 bases lay outside the gene matches. In germline, CDR1 is SGHKS, CDR2 YYEKEE (reference sequence). CDR3 nucleotide sequence: TGTGCCAGCAGCCCTGGACAGGGGAACTATGGCTACACCTTC. Translation gives CASSPGQGNYGYTF.

This chain connects TRBV30 to TRBJ1-4; D call uncertain. Deletions cut 0 bases from V and 8 bases from J, with 16 bases between. This CDR3 region has 15 residues. Germline V gene data show CDR1 as GTSNPN and CDR2 as SVGIG (reference sequence). This CDR3 reads CAWSVGPGVGEKLFF. As DNA, the CDR3 is TGTGCCTGGAGTGTGGGTCCGGGAGTAGGGGAAAAACTGTTTTTT. Full variable domain (missing parts from reference TRBV30 and TRBJ1-4): SQTIHQWPATLVQPVGSPLSLECTVEGTSNPNLYWYRQAAGRGLQLLFYSVGIGQISSEVPQNLSASRPQDRQFILSSKKLLLSDSGFYLCAWSVGPGVGEKLFFGSGTQLSVL.

This clone was counted only a few times. The chain links TRBV28 to TRBJ1-2, with 8 positions matching TRBD1. Trimming cost V 7 bases and J 6 bases; bases outside gene matches: 7. The CDR3 spans 13 residues. Germline V gives CDR1 MDHEN, CDR2 SYDVKM. CDR3 amino acids: CASIPQGGHGYTF. CDR3 nucleotides: TGTGCCAGCATCCCACAGGGGGGGCATGGCTACACCTTC.

This clone was found a few times. The chain recombines TRBV5-4 with TRBJ2-1; TRBD2 is a possible D gene (6 bases). CDR3 length: 15 amino acids. The V end was cut by 3 bases, the J end by 3 bases, with 13 bases between. Germline CDR1 is SGHNT and CDR2 is YYREEE (reference sequence). CDR3 sequence: CASSWSGQDYNEQFF. In nucleotides, the CDR3 is TGTGCCAGCAGCTGGAGCGGGCAAGACTACAATGAGCAGTTCTTC.